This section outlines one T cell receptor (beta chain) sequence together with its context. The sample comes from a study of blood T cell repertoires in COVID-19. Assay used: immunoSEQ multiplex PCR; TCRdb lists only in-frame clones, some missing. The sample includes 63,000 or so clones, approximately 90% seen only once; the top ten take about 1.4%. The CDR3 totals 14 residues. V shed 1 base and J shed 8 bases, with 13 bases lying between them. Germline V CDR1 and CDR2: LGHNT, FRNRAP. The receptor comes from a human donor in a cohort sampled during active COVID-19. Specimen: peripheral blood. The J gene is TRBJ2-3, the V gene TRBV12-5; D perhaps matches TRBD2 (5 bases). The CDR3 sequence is CASGLGAPRGTQYF. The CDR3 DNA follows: TGTGCTAGTGGTTTGGGGGCACCCCGGGGTACGCAGTATTTT.